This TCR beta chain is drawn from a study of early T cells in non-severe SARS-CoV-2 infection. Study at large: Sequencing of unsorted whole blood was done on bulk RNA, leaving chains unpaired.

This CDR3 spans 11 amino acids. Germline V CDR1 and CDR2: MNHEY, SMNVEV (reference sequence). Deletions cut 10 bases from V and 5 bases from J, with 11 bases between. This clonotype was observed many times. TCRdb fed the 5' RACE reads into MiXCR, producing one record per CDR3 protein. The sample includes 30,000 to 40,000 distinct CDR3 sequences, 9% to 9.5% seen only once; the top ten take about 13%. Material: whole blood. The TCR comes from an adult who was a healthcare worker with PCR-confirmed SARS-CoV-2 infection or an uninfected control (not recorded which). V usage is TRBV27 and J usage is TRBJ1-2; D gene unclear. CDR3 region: CATVGPYGYTF. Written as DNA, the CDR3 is TGTGCCACGGTGGGCCCATATGGCTACACCTTC.